Listed here are 26 T cell receptor beta chains from one sample, sequenced in a study of blood T cell repertoires in COVID-19. Produced via immunoSEQ multiplex PCR; TCRdb's table is partial and in-frame only. Seen here are 55,000 to 80,000 clones, 88% observed once, and the top ten hold more than 25%. What was sequenced was peripheral blood. The origin of the receptors is a man aged 50 to 60 with acute or convalescent COVID-19.

V and J are TRBV7-3 and TRBJ2-1; the D gene is possibly TRBD1 (5 bases). V lost 5 bases to trimming and J lost 7 bases, with 9 bases between them. CDR1 and CDR2 from the germline V gene are SGHTA and FQGTGA. There are 12 residues in the CDR3. CDR3 amino acids: CASSAQGNEQFF. The CDR3 bases are TGTGCCAGCAGCGCCCAGGGTAATGAGCAGTTCTTC.

V usage is TRBV27 and J usage is TRBJ2-7; 14 bases agree with TRBD2. The ends lost 8 bases at V and 3 bases at J; junction bases unmatched: 0. Germline CDR1 and CDR2: MNHEY and SMNVEV (reference sequence). CDR3 length: 13 amino acids. The CDR3 sequence is CASGTSGGYEQYF. As DNA, the CDR3 is TGTGCCAGCGGGACTAGCGGGGGCTACGAGCAGTACTTC.

The chain links TRBV10-3 to TRBJ2-2, with TRBD2 matching over 9 bases. The V gene end was trimmed by 5 bases and the J gene end by 1 base; junction bases not matched to a gene: 5. The germline gives CDR1 ENHRY, CDR2 SYGVKD. This CDR3 spans 16 amino acids. In DNA, the CDR3 is TGTGCCATCAGTCGCGGGGGGGCTATGAACACCGGGGAGCTGTTTTTT. Translation gives CAISRGGAMNTGELFF.

The V call is TRBV24-1, the J call TRBJ1-4, with no clear D. CDR1 is KGHDR, CDR2 SFDVKD, per germline. There are 15 residues in the CDR3. With 4 bases removed from V and 8 bases from J, the gap between germline ends came to 16 bases. CDR3 sequence: CATSDPSRETEKLFF. As DNA, the CDR3 is TGTGCCACCAGTGACCCTTCCCGGGAAACCGAAAAACTGTTTTTT.

The chain recombines TRBV29-1 with TRBJ2-6; TRBD1 might be the D (5 bases). Trimming removed 4 bases from V and 0 bases from J, with 10 bases in between. Per the germline V gene, CDR1 is SQVTM and CDR2 is ANQGSEA. This CDR3 is 15 amino acids long. The CDR3 loop is CSVVGPASGANVLTF. CDR3 DNA: TGCAGCGTTGTGGGGCCTGCCTCTGGGGCCAACGTCCTGACTTTC.

This chain uses TRBV30 with TRBJ2-3; TRBD1 might be the D (6 bases). V was clipped by 8 bases and J by 8 bases, with 20 bases between them. This CDR3 has 13 amino acids. The germline V gene has CDR1 GTSNPN and CDR2 SVGIG (reference sequence). The CDR3 is CALHGQSTATQYF. CDR3 in DNA: TGTGCCCTGCATGGACAGTCTACTGCTACGCAGTATTTT.

This clone was observed once. The chain carries TRBV24-1 and TRBJ1-2, with TRBD1 matching 8 bases. The CDR3 runs 15 residues. Germline lookup yields CDR1 KGHDR and CDR2 SFDVKD. The ends lost 3 bases at V and 4 bases at J; junction bases unmatched: 6. CDR3: CATSDRQGRGYGYTF. The CDR3 bases are TGTGCCACCAGTGATCGACAGGGGAGGGGCTATGGCTACACCTTC.

The chain joins TRBV2 to TRBJ1-5; 7 bases match TRBD1. CDR1 and CDR2 (germline): SNHLY, FYNNEI. The CDR3 consists of 15 residues. With 4 bases clipped from V and 3 bases from J, the junction kept 6 bases outside the gene matches. The CDR3 DNA reads TGTGCCAGCAGTGTTTGGGACAGCCCCAATCAGCCCCAGCATTTT. This translates into CASSVWDSPNQPQHF.

The chain is built from TRBV6-5 and TRBJ2-5; TRBD2 matches 11 bases. The CDR3 length is 15 residues. Germline V lookup: CDR1 MNHEY, CDR2 SVGAGI. V lost 8 bases, J lost 0 bases, and 5 bases stayed unmatched. CDR3 sequence reads: CASRPGLADQETQYF. For the CDR3, the DNA is TGTGCCAGCCGCCCGGGACTAGCGGACCAAGAGACCCAGTACTTC.

The chain recombines TRBV5-1 with TRBJ1-4; D is possibly TRBD1 (5 bases). This CDR3 is built from 15 residues. V was pared by 3 bases and J by 1 base, with 10 bases between. Looked up from germline, CDR1 is SGHRS and CDR2 is YFSETQ. CDR3 coding DNA: TGCGCCAGCAGCTCCCCGGGGGGAACTAATGAAAAACTGTTTTTT. It specifies CASSSPGGTNEKLFF.

The chain links TRBV29-1 to TRBJ2-3; 7 positions match TRBD1. Germline V gene data show CDR1 as SQVTM and CDR2 as ANQGSEA. The CDR3 runs 13 residues. V shed 4 bases, J shed 2 bases, and the junction held 3 bases outside the gene matches. This chain's CDR3 is CSVVGTVTDTQYF. As DNA, the CDR3 is TGCAGCGTTGTCGGGACAGTCACAGATACGCAGTATTTT.

The CDR3 sequence: CASSVGTGDNQPQHF. DNA for the CDR3: TGTGCCAGCAGCGTAGGGACAGGGGACAATCAGCCCCAGCATTTT. V usage is TRBV9 and J usage is TRBJ1-5; 9 bases fit TRBD1. Germline V lookup: CDR1 SGDLS, CDR2 YYNGEE. After removal of 0 bases from V and 3 bases from J, the junction contained 1 base not matched to a gene. This CDR3 comprises 15 residues.

The chain uses TRBV2 and TRBJ2-5; 12 bases fit TRBD2. Losses at the gene ends were 6 bases for V and 5 bases for J; bases not matched to a gene: 10. The germline V gene has CDR1 SNHLY and CDR2 FYNNEI. There are 16 residues in the CDR3. In DNA form, the CDR3 reads TGTGCCAGCAGACCTTCTAGCGGGGGGGCCGGGGAGACCCAGTACTTC. This sequence encodes CASRPSSGGAGETQYF.

A few counts support this clone. CDR3 sequence reads: CASSPTTGSSSGNTIYF. Written as DNA, the CDR3 is TGTGCCAGCTCACCTACTACAGGGTCGAGCTCTGGAAACACCATATATTTT. The chain joins TRBV18 to TRBJ1-3; a possible D gene is TRBD1 (6 bases). Trimming cost V 3 bases and J 0 bases, with 15 bases left between them. CDR1 and CDR2 from the germline V gene are KGHSH and LQKENI. This CDR3 contains 17 residues. The full variable domain, in which reference TRBV18 and TRBJ1-3 provide the parts outside the CDR3, is NAGVMQNPRHLVRRRGQEARLRCSPMKGHSHVYWYRQLPEEGLKFMVYLQKENIIDESGMPKERFSAEFPKEGPSILRIQQVVRGDSAAYFCASSPTTGSSSGNTIYFGEGSWLTVV.

The chain recombines TRBV5-8 with TRBJ2-3; D is unresolved. The ends were cut back, 0 bases at V and 3 bases at J, with 11 bases in the middle. Germline V gene data show CDR1 as SGHTS and CDR2 as YDEGEE. The CDR3 extends over 15 amino acids. CDR3 residues: CASSLVQFNTDTQYF. The CDR3 nucleotides are TGTGCCAGCAGCTTGGTACAGTTTAATACAGATACGCAGTATTTT.

This chain uses TRBV11-2 with TRBJ1-3; no clear D gene. This CDR3 contains 15 residues. Germline loops: CDR1 SGHAT, CDR2 FQNNGV. V lost 4 bases to trimming and J lost 1 base, with 11 bases between them. The CDR3 DNA reads as TGTGCCAGCAGCTCCCTCCGGGGTTCTGGAAACACCATATATTTT. It translates to CASSSLRGSGNTIYF.

The V gene is TRBV27, the J gene TRBJ2-7; no firm D call. Trimming took 11 bases from V and 1 from J, leaving 15 bases between them. Germline CDR1 MNHEY, CDR2 SMNVEV (reference sequence). The CDR3 length is 13 residues. The CDR3 coding sequence is TGTGCCGCCAGTAATGGGCTTTCCTACGAGCAGTACTTC. As protein: CAASNGLSYEQYF.

This chain links TRBV3-1 (or the pseudogene TRBV3-2) with TRBJ2-5, with D possibly matching TRBD2 (7 bases). The CDR3 spans 15 residues. CDR1 is LGHDT and CDR2 is YNNKEL in the germline V gene (reference sequence). Trimming left V 6 bases short and J 7 bases short, with 21 bases between. This CDR3 reads CASRGGGRASVTQYF. The CDR3 nucleotides read TGTGCCAGCAGGGGCGGGGGCAGGGCAAGTGTGACCCAGTACTTC.

The rearrangement links TRBV3-1 (or the pseudogene TRBV3-2) to TRBJ1-1; TRBD1 matches at 7 bases. Germline loops: CDR1 LGHDT, CDR2 YNNKEL (reference sequence). The ends lost 2 bases at V and 4 bases at J; junction bases unmatched: 10. This CDR3 has 16 amino acids. CDR3 sequence (DNA): TGTGCCAGCAGCCAACAATTGACAGGGTGGGGCACTGAAGCTTTCTTT. Translation gives CASSQQLTGWGTEAFF.

This chain links TRBV19 with TRBJ2-3, with D possibly TRBD2 on 6 matching bases. Germline V gives CDR1 LNHDA, CDR2 SQIVND (reference sequence). Trimming left V 5 bases short and J 6 bases short, with 15 bases between. This CDR3 comprises 14 residues. The chain's CDR3 is CASSPGGGTDTQYF. The CDR3 nucleotides are TGTGCCAGTAGTCCCGGTGGGGGGACTGATACGCAGTATTTT.

The V and J genes are TRBV4-1 and TRBJ2-5; perhaps TRBD1 as D (5 bases). V gave up 0 bases and J gave up 3 bases, with 11 bases separating them. The CDR3 consists of 15 residues. The germline CDR1 and CDR2 sequences are MGHRA and YSYEKL. The CDR3 DNA reads TGCGCCAGCAGCCAAGATAAGGGCAGGGAAGAGACCCAGTACTTC. It yields the protein CASSQDKGREETQYF.

The count of this clone is one. The chain employs TRBV28 and TRBJ1-1, with D possibly TRBD1 on 6 matching bases. Trimming stripped 3 bases from V and 4 bases from J, with 12 bases between. This CDR3 region has 14 residues. Germline assignment: CDR1 MDHEN and CDR2 SYDVKM. CDR3 amino acids: CASSFLRGSTEAFF. CDR3 nucleotides: TGTGCCAGCAGTTTTTTAAGGGGGTCCACTGAAGCTTTCTTT.

The chain has TRBV18 and TRBJ2-5; 8 bases match TRBD2. CDR1 is KGHSH and CDR2 is LQKENI in the germline V gene. This CDR3 has 16 amino acids. Trimming took 2 bases from V and 3 from J; bases not matched to a gene: 8. CDR3 sequence: CASSPTTSGFKETQYF. The CDR3, as DNA: TGTGCCAGCTCACCAACCACTAGCGGATTTAAAGAGACCCAGTACTTC.

The chain is built from TRBV7-9 and TRBJ1-2; no clear D. This CDR3 has 13 residues. The V end lost 0 bases, the J end lost 8 bases, and 10 bases lay between the germline ends. CDR1 SEHNR and CDR2 FQNEAQ come from the germline V gene (reference sequence). DNA of the CDR3: TGTGCCAGCAGCTTAGCGCAACATTTGGGCTACACCTTC. Amino acid sequence: CASSLAQHLGYTF.

The chain carries TRBV15 and TRBJ1-2; D is unclear. Per germline, CDR1 LNHNV and CDR2 YYDKDF (reference sequence). The CDR3 has 13 amino acids. V lost 0 bases and J 4 bases, leaving 6 bases between the germline ends. This chain's CDR3 is CATSREVSYGYTF. DNA for the CDR3: TGTGCCACCAGCAGAGAAGTTAGCTATGGCTACACCTTC.

The chain employs TRBV6-1 and TRBJ1-2, with a tentative D call TRBD1 (5 bases). CDR3 length: 13 residues. Germline values: CDR1 MNHNS, CDR2 SASEGT. Trimming took 2 bases from V and 8 from J, leaving 12 bases between them. CDR3: CASSERGARGYTF. The CDR3 coding sequence is TGTGCCAGCAGTGAACGCGGGGCAAGGGGCTACACCTTC.